This TCR beta chain was retrieved from a study of blood T cell repertoires in COVID-19. Study overall: Samples taken during acute and convalescent COVID-19 were collected in the United States, Italy and Spain. The cDNA or gDNA used as material had been derived from T cells, B-cell-depleted T cells, or PBMCs.

The Seattle patients joined while their infection was active and were tracked longitudinally afterward. The repertoire was sequenced with immunoSEQ multiplex PCR; TCRdb's copy has only in-frame clones and lacks some. The table has about 260,000 clones, approximately 86% seen once. Trimming took 5 bases from V and 12 from J; bases not matched to a gene: 8. CDR1 is DFQATT, CDR2 SNEGSKA, per germline (reference sequence). This CDR3 spans 11 amino acids. This receptor was taken from a woman aged 55 to 70 with COVID-19, enrolled during active disease. The chain recombines TRBV20-1 with TRBJ2-7; 9 positions agree with TRBD1. Sequenced sample: peripheral blood. The CDR3 reads CSAETGGAWYF. The DNA for the CDR3 is TGCAGTGCTGAAACAGGGGGCGCCTGGTACTTC.